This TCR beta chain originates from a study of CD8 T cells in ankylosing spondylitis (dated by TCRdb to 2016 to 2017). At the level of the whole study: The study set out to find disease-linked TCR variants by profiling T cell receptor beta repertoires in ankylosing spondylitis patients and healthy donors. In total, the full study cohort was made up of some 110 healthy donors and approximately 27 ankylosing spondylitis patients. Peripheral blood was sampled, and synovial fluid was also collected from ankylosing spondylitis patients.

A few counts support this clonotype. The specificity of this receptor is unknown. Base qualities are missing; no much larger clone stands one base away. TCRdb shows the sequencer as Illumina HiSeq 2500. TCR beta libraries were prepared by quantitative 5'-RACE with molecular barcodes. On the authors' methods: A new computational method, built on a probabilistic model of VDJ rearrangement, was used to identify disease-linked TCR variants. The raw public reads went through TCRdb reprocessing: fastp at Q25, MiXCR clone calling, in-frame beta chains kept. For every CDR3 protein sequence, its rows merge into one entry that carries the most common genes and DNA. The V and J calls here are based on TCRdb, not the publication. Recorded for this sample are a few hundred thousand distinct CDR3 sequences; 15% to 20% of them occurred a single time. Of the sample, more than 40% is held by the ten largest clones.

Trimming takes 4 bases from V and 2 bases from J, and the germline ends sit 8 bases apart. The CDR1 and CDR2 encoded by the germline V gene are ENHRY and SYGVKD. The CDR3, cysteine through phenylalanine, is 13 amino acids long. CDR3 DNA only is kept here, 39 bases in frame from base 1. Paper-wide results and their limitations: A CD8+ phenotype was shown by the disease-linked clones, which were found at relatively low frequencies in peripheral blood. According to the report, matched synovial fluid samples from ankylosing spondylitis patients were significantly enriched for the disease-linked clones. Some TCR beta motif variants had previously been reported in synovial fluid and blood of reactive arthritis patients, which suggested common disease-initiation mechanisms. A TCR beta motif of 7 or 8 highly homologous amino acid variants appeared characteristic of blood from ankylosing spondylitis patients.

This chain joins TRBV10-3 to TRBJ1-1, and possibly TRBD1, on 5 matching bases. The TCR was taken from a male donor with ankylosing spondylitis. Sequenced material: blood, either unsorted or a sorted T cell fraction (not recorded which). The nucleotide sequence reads TGTGCCATCAGTGCGACAGTAAACACTGAAGCTTTCTTT. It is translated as CAISATVNTEAFF.